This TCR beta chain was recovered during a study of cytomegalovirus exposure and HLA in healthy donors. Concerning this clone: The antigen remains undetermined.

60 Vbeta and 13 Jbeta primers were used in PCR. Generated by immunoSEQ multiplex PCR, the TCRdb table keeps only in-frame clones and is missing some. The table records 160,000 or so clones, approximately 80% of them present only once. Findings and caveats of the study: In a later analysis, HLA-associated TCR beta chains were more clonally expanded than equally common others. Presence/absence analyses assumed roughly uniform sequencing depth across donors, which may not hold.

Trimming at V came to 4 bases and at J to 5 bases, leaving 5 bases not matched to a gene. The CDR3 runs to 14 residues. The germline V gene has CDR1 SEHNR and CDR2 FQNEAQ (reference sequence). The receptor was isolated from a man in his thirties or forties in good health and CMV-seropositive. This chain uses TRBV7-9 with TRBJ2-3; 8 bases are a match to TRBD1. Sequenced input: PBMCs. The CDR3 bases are TGTGCCAGCAGCTACGGACAGGGCAGAGATACGCAGTATTTT. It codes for CASSYGQGRDTQYF. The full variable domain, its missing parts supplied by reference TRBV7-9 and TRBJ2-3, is DTGVSQNPRHKITKRGQNVTFRCDPISEHNRLYWYRQTLGQGPEFLTYFQNEAQLEKSRLLSDRFSAERPKGSFSTLEIQRTEQGDSAMYLCASSYGQGRDTQYFGPGTRLTVL.